This T cell receptor (beta chain) was identified in a study of Graves' ophthalmopathy and Graves' hyperthyroidism. Study-wide results and caveats: Sensitivity of about 70% and specificity of under 85% were achieved by the model that predicted ophthalmopathy progression.

Ophthalmopathy donors' eye disease showed moderate-to-severe activity, CAS of at least 3, NOSPECS of at least 4 and duration under 3 months. Clinicians made diagnoses from clinical symptoms, serum thyroxine, TRAb, thyroid ultrasound and orbital computed tomography. RNA transcripts yielded amplified TCR beta CDR3 regions. An initial RT-PCR round employing HTBI primers preceded a second-round multiplex PCR. Via MiXCR, TCRdb re-called the multiplex PCR reads, giving one row per CDR3 protein. The sample yields roughly 51,000 distinct CDR3 sequences, around 48% seen once. Trimming stripped 3 bases from V and 2 bases from J, with 1 base between. CDR3 length: 11 amino acids. CDR1 KGHSH and CDR2 LQKENI come from the germline V gene. This clonotype was counted at least ten times. What it recognizes is unknown.

The source material was peripheral blood. The receptor's source is an adult man with Graves' ophthalmopathy. The chain couples TRBV18 to TRBJ1-1; D call uncertain. CDR3 DNA sequence: TGTGCCAGCTCACCCAACACTGAAGCTTTCTTT. This gives the protein CASSPNTEAFF.